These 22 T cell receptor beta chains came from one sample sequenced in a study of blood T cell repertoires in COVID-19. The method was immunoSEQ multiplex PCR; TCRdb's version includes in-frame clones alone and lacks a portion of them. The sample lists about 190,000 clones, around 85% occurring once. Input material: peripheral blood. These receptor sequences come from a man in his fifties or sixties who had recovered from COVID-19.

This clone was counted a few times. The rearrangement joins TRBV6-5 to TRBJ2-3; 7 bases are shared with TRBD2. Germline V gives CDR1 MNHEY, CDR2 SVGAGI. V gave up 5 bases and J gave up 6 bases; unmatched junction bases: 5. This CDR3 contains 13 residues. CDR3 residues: CASSRTSQDTQYF. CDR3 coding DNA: TGTGCCAGCAGTAGGACTAGTCAGGATACGCAGTATTTT.

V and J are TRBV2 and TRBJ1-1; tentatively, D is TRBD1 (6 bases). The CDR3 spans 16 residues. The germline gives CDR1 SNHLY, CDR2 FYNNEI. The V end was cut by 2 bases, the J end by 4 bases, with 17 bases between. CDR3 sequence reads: CASSENRAYRVTEAFF. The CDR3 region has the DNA TGTGCCAGCAGTGAAAACAGGGCCTATCGGGTCACTGAAGCTTTCTTT.

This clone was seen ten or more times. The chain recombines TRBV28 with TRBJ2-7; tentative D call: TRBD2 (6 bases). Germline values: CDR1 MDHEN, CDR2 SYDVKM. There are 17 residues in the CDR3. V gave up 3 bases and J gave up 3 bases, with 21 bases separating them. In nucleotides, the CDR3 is TGTGCCAGCAGTTTCGAACGGTCGGGAGTTTTCAACTACGAGCAGTACTTC. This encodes CASSFERSGVFNYEQYF.

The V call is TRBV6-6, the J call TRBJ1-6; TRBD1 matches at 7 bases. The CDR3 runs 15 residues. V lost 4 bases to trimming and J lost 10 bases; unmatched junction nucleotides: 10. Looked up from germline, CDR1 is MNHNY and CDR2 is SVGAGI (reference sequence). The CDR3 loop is CASSWKGQLQSPLHF. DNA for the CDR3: TGTGCCAGCAGTTGGAAGGGACAGCTTCAATCACCCCTCCACTTT.

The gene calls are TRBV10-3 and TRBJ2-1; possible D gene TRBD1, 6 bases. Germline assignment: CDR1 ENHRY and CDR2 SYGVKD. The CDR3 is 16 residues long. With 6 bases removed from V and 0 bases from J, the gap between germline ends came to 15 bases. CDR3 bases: TGTGCCATCAGGAATACAGGGAATTACTCCTACAATGAGCAGTTCTTC. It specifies CAIRNTGNYSYNEQFF.

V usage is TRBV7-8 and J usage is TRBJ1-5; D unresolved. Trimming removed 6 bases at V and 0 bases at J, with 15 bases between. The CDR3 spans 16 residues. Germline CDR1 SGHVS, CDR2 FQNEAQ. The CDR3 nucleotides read TGTGCCAGCAGACACGCAAGTTCAGATAGCAATCAGCCCCAGCATTTT. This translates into CASRHASSDSNQPQHF.

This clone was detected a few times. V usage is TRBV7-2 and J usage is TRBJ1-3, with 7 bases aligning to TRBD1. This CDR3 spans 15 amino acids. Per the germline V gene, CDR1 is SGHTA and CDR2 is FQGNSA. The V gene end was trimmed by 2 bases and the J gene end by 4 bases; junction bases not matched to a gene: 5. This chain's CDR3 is CASSLRGPTGNTIYF. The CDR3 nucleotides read TGTGCCAGCAGCTTAAGGGGGCCTACAGGAAACACCATATATTTT.

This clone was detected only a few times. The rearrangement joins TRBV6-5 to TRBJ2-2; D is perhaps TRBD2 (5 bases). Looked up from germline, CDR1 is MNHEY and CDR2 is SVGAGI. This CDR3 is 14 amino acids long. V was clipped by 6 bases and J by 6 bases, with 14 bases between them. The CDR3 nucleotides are TGTGCCAGCAGCCTCGAACTAGTAGCCGGGGAGCTGTTTTTT. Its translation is CASSLELVAGELFF.

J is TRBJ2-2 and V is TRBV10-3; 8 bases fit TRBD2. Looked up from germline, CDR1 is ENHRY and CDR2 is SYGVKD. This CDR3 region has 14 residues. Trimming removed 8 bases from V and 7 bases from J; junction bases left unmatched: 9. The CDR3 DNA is TGTGCCATCGGGGGACTAGACGATAACGGGGAGCTGTTTTTT. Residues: CAIGGLDDNGELFF.

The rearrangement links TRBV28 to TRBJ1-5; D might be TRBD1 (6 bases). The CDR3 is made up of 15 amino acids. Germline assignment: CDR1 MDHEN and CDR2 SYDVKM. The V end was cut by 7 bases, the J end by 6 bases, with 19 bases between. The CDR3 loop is CASTPFKGGLQPQHF. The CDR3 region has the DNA TGTGCCAGCACCCCATTTAAGGGGGGGCTTCAGCCCCAGCATTTT.

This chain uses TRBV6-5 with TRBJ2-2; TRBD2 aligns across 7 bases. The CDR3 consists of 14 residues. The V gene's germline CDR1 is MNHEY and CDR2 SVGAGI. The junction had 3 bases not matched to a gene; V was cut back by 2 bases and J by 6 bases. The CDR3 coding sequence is TGTGCCAGCAGTTACGATCGGGAGGCCGGGGAGCTGTTTTTT. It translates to CASSYDREAGELFF.

CDR3 sequence (DNA): TGTGCCAGCAGTTTACTCGGGACTCTCAAGAGGGGCAATGAGCAGTTCTTC. This sequence encodes CASSLLGTLKRGNEQFF. The chain recombines TRBV28 with TRBJ2-1, with D maybe TRBD2 (6 bases). The CDR3 contains 17 residues. CDR1 and CDR2 from the germline V gene are MDHEN and SYDVKM. Trimming removed 2 bases from V and 6 bases from J, with 20 bases in between.

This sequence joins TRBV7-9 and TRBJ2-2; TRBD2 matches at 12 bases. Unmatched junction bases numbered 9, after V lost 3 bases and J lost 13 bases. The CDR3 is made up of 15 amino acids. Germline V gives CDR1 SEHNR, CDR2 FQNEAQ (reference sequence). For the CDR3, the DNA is TGTGCCAGCAGCTTCCCCGGGACTAGCGGGCGCGGGCTGTTTTTT. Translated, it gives CASSFPGTSGRGLFF.

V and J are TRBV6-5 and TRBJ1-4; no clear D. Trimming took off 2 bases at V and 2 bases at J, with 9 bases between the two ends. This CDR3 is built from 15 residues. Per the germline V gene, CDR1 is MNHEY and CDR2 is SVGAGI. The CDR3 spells CASSYTGETNEKLFF. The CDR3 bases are TGTGCCAGCAGTTACACTGGAGAGACTAATGAAAAACTGTTTTTT.

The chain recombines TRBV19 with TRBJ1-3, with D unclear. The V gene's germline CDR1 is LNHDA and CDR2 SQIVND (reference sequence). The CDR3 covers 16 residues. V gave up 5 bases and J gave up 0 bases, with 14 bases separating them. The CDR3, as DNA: TGTGCCAGTAGTCCTACCGAGTTTTCCTCTGGAAACACCATATATTTT. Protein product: CASSPTEFSSGNTIYF.

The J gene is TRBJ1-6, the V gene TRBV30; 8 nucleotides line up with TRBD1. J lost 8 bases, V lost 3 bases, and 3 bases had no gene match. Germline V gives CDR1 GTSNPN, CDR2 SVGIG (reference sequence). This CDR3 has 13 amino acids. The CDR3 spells CAWRRDRYSPLHF. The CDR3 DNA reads TGTGCCTGGAGGAGGGACAGGTATTCACCCCTCCACTTT. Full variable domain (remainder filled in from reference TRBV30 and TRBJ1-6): SQTIHQWPATLVQPVGSPLSLECTVEGTSNPNLYWYRQAAGRGLQLLFYSVGIGQISSEVPQNLSASRPQDRQFILSSKKLLLSDSGFYLCAWRRDRYSPLHFGNGTRLTVT.

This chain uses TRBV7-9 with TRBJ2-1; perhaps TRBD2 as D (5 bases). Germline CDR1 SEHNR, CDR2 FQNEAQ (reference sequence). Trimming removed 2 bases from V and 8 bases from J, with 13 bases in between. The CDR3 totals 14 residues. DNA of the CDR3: TGTGCCAGCAGCTTACGGGTTGTCGGGGATGAGCAGTTCTTC. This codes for CASSLRVVGDEQFF.

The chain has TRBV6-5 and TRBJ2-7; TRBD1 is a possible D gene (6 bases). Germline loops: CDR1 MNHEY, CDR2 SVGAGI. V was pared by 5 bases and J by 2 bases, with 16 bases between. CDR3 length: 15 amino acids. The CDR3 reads CASSQTGTFTYEQYF. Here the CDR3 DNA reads TGTGCCAGCAGTCAAACCGGGACATTCACCTACGAGCAGTACTTC.

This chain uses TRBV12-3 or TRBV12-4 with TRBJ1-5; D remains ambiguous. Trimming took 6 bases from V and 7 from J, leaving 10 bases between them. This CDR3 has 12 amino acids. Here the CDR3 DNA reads TGTGCCAGCAGGAGGGAATCGCAGCCCCAGCATTTT. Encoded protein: CASRRESQPQHF.

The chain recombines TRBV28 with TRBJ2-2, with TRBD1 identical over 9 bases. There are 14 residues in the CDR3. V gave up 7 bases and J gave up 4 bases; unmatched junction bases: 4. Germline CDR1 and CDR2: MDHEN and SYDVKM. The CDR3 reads CASIRDRVTGELFF. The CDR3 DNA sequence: TGTGCCAGCATTCGGGACAGGGTCACCGGGGAGCTGTTTTTT.

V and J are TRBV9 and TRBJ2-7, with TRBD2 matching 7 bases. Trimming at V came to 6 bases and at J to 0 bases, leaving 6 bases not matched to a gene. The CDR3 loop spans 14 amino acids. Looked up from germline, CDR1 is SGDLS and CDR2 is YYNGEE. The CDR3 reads CASTPTGGSYEQYF. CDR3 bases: TGTGCCAGCACCCCTACGGGGGGCTCCTACGAGCAGTACTTC.

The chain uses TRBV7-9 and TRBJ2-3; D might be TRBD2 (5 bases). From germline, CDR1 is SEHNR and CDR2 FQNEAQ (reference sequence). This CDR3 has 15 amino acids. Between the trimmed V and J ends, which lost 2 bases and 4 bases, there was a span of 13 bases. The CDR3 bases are TGTGCCAGCAGCTTATGGGAGAATATGGCAGATACGCAGTATTTT. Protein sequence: CASSLWENMADTQYF. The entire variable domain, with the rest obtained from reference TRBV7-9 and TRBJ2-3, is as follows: DTGVSQNPRHKITKRGQNVTFRCDPISEHNRLYWYRQTLGQGPEFLTYFQNEAQLEKSRLLSDRFSAERPKGSFSTLEIQRTEQGDSAMYLCASSLWENMADTQYFGPGTRLTVL.